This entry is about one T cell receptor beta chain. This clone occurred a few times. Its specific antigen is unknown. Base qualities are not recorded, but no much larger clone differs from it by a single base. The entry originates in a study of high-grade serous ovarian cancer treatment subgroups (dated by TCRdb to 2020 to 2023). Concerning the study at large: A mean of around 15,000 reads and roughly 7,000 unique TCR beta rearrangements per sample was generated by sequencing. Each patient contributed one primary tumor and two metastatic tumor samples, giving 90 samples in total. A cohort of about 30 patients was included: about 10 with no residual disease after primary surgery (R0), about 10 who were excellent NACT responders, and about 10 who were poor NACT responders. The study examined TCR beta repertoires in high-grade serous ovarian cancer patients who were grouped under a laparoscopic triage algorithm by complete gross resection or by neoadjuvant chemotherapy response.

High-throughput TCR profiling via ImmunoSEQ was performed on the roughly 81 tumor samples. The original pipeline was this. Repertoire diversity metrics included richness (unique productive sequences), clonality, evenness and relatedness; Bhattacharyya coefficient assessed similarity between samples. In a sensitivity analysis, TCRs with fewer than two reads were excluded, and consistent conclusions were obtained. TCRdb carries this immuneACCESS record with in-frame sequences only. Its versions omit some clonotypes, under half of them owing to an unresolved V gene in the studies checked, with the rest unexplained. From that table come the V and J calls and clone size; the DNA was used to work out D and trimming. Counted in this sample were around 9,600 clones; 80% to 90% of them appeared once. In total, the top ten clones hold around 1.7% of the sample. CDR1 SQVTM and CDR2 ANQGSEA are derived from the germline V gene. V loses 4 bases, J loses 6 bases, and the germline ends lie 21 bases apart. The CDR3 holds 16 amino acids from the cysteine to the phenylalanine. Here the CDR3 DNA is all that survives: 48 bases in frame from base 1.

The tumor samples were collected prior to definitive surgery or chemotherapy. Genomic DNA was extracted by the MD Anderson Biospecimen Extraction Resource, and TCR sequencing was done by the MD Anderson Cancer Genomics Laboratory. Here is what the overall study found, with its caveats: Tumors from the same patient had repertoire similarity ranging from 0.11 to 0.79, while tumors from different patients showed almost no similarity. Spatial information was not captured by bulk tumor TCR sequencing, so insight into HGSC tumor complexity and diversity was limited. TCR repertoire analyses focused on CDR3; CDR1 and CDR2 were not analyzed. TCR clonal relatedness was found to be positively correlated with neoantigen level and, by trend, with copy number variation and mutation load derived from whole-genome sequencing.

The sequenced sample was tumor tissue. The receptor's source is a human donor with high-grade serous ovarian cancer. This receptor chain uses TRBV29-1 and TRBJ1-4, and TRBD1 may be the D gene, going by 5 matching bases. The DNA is TGCAGCGTTGCCCTCCGGGATGGGGCCGGCGATGAAAAACTGTTTTTT. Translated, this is CSVALRDGAGDEKLFF.